This T cell receptor (beta chain) was obtained from a study of T cell repertoires in cytomegalovirus infection. About the research overall: Use of recently identified HLA-C-restricted and well-studied HLA-B-restricted CMV epitopes was part of the study. Carrying CMV and the relevant HLA type showed in public TCR beta signatures. Points from the study as a whole: Across the ex vivo response, the dominant clonotypes were HLA-C-restricted CMV-specific TCR beta clonotypes. Adding up the frequency of public TCR beta families identified people who carried CMV plus the relevant HLA.

In regard to this clonotype: Its antigen is not known.

The germline V gene encodes CDR1 SGHTA and CDR2 FQGNSA. The CDR3 runs to 14 residues. J gave up 5 bases and V 4 bases, and 3 bases lay outside the gene matches. TCRdb processed the reads anew with MiXCR; each CDR3 protein has one entry. The table lists some 350,000 distinct CDR3 sequences, 34% of them singletons. The sequence derives from a human donor in good health (CMV status not recorded). Some clones in this sample may be carry-over from other donors' samples. Sequences were derived from cultured PBMCs, sampled from culture after CMV antigen stimulation. V gene TRBV7-2 combines with J gene TRBJ1-4; 8 nucleotides match TRBD1. CDR3 in DNA: TGTGCCAGCAGCTGGACAGGGTTGAATGAAAAACTGTTTTTT. This sequence encodes CASSWTGLNEKLFF.